These 8 T cell receptor beta chains originate from one sample sequenced in a study of T cells in Graves' hyperthyroidism and ophthalmopathy. Authors of the study amplified TCR beta CDR3 regions from RNA transcripts. With the HTBI primer set, the TCR CDR3 went through a first round of RT-PCR. TCRdb re-called the multiplex PCR reads through MiXCR, storing one row per CDR3 protein. Of under 350,000 distinct CDR3 sequences listed, over 15% are singletons. The specimen was blood. The source of these receptors is a woman aged 60 to 75 with Graves' ophthalmopathy.

This clonotype was picked up a small number of times. The chain joins TRBV7-2 to TRBJ1-3; TRBD1 aligns across 7 bases. The CDR3 spans 18 residues. With V trimmed by 2 bases and J by 0 bases, 10 bases remained unmatched. Germline values: CDR1 SGHTA, CDR2 FQGNSA. CDR3 protein: CASSLWSRDSLSGNTIYF. DNA for the CDR3: TGTGCCAGCAGCTTATGGTCCCGGGACAGTCTCTCTGGAAACACCATATATTTT.

This clonotype was observed at least ten times. The chain couples TRBV20-1 to TRBJ2-1, with D possibly being TRBD1 (6 bases). Germline V gives CDR1 DFQATT, CDR2 SNEGSKA (reference sequence). Trimming stripped 1 base from V and 6 bases from J, with 10 bases between. The CDR3 contains 13 residues. CDR3 sequence: CSARGQGPNEQFF. CDR3 bases: TGCAGTGCTAGAGGCCAGGGGCCCAATGAGCAGTTCTTC.

This clonotype was found many times. J is TRBJ1-2 and V is TRBV29-1; unclear D gene. V was clipped by 4 bases and J by 7 bases, with 16 bases between them. The CDR3 totals 13 residues. The germline V gene has CDR1 SQVTM and CDR2 ANQGSEA. CDR3 protein: CSVGTTAVFGYTF. In DNA, the CDR3 is TGCAGCGTTGGTACCACGGCGGTGTTTGGCTACACCTTC.

The chain employs TRBV28 and TRBJ1-4; 7 bases match TRBD1. Unmatched junction bases numbered 7, after V lost 3 bases and J lost 3 bases. Germline V gene data show CDR1 as MDHEN and CDR2 as SYDVKM. This CDR3 is built from 16 residues. CDR3 amino acids: CASSLQEGAANEKLFF. The CDR3 DNA sequence: TGTGCCAGCAGTTTGCAGGAGGGGGCGGCTAATGAAAAACTGTTTTTT.

This clonotype was detected ten times or more. The chain is built from TRBV2 and TRBJ2-5, with 10 bases aligning to TRBD1. Germline CDR1 is SNHLY and CDR2 is FYNNEI. J was trimmed by 4 bases and V by 8 bases; bases with no gene match: 7. The length of the CDR3 is 14 residues. CDR3 amino acids: CASGWTGGVETQYF. The CDR3 coding sequence is TGTGCCAGCGGATGGACAGGGGGGGTAGAGACCCAGTACTTC.

This rearrangement joins TRBV28 to TRBJ2-5, with 12 bases that match TRBD2. The CDR3 is 16 residues long. The V segment lost 6 bases and the J segment 2 bases; nucleotides outside the gene matches: 7. The germline gives CDR1 MDHEN, CDR2 SYDVKM. The CDR3 DNA sequence: TGTGCCAGCAGAATTGGGGGGACTAGCGGGCAAGAGACCCAGTACTTC. It translates to CASRIGGTSGQETQYF. Full variable domain (missing parts from reference TRBV28 and TRBJ2-5): DVKVTQSSRYLVKRTGEKVFLECVQDMDHENMFWYRQDPGLGLRLIYFSYDVKMKEKGDIPEGYSVSREKKERFSLILESASTNQTSMYLCASRIGGTSGQETQYFGPGTRLLVL.

As regards this clonotype: A much larger clone is a single base away; this may be a read error. The gene calls are TRBV27 and TRBJ2-3, with D perhaps matching TRBD1 (6 bases). Germline V lookup: CDR1 MNHEY, CDR2 SMNVEV (reference sequence). The CDR3 length is 15 residues. Between the trimmed V and J ends, which lost 5 bases and 0 bases, there was a span of 12 bases. The CDR3 reads CASSGQPLSTDTQYF. The CDR3 nucleotides read TGTGCCAGCAGTGGACAGCCCCTTAGCACAGATACGCAGTATTTT.

Only a few counts were recorded for this clonotype. The rearrangement joins TRBV19 to TRBJ1-2, with D unclear. Germline CDR1 LNHDA, CDR2 SQIVND (reference sequence). The CDR3 is made up of 13 amino acids. Trimming stripped 4 bases from V and 3 bases from J, with 9 bases between. The DNA for the CDR3 is TGTGCCAGTAGTACGGTCAACCACTATGGCTACACCTTC. Translating it yields CASSTVNHYGYTF. Supplemented by reference TRBV19 and TRBJ1-2, the full variable domain reads DGGITQSPKYLFRKEGQNVTLSCEQNLNHDAMYWYRQDPGQGLRLIYYSQIVNDFQKGDIAEGYSVSREKKESFPLTVTSAQKNPTAFYLCASSTVNHYGYTFGSGTRLTVV.